This T cell receptor beta chain was retrieved from a study of regulatory T cells in long-lasting Graves disease (dated by TCRdb to the early 2020s). Regarding the research as a whole: Persistent Graves' disease was defined as antithyroid drug treatment for over 5 years with persistently positive TSH receptor autoantibodies. Persistent Graves' disease patients were compared with newly diagnosed Graves' disease patients by peripheral blood TCR sequencing and RNA sequencing. The study took place in China and was registered as a clinical trial. A total of roughly 33 samples were covered by TCR sequencing, comprising around 13 persistent and 20 newly diagnosed Graves' disease patients. On average, persistent Graves' disease patients in the clinical cohort had been on antithyroid drugs for approximately 10 years.

This specimen's time point label, interpreted: persistent/refractory GD, antithyroid drugs over 5 years with positive TRAb. RNA was extracted from PBMCs in TRIzol for both TCR sequencing and RNA sequencing. The diagnosis of Graves' disease was made according to American Thyroid Association guidelines. Patients were recruited from an endocrinology department in Xi'an, China. Each patient gave roughly 10 milliliters of peripheral blood, collected in an EDTA anticoagulant tube. Ficoll Paque Plus density gradient separation was used to isolate PBMCs, and no further T cell sorting was performed. RNA quality was checked with an Agilent 2100 Bioanalyzer and agarose gel, and concentration with a NanoDrop 2000. The library was prepared using multiplex PCR. TCRdb records Illumina HiSeq 4000 as the sequencer. TCR beta libraries were built with iRepertoire HTBI primers and Arm-PCR amplification of CDR3 regions. Gel purification was performed on PCR products prior to sequencing. As for the authors' bioinformatics: A total of fewer than 65 TRBV and 14 TRBJ segments were identified across samples and were used for gene usage analysis of CDR3 amino acid clonotypes. COPE and FqMerger were used to merge filtered high-quality paired reads into contigs. BLAST was used to align contigs to IMGT TRBV, TRBD and TRBJ reference genes, with CDR3 defined following IMGT. Clonotypes above 0.1% frequency were classified as highly expanded clones. Shannon entropy was used to measure repertoire diversity, and the Gini coefficient was used to measure V-J evenness. A clonotype was considered public if more than one individual shared it. The public reads were reprocessed in TCRdb via fastp at Q25 and MiXCR, keeping in-frame beta chains. Identical CDR3 proteins give one entry, which carries the most common genes and DNA. In this record, the V and J calls reflect TCRdb's handling and not the investigators' own analysis. For this sample there are roughly 450,000 distinct CDR3 sequences; 20% to 30% appear just once. The top ten clonotypes cover about a quarter of the sample.

Trimming takes 5 bases from V and 2 bases from J, and the germline ends sit 16 bases apart. The CDR3 has 15 amino acids, counting the end cysteine and phenylalanine. The DNA shown is the 45-base CDR3, in frame from base 1. CDR1 is given as SGHTA and CDR2 as FQGNSA, both from the germline V gene. This clonotype showed up many times. Its antigen is not yet known. Base qualities were left out, and no much larger clone turns up one base away. General findings and caveats noted by the study authors: Only peripheral blood was studied, because thyroid tissue, the primary lesion, was inaccessible. Preferential use of TRBV28, TRBJ1-2 and TRBJ2-5 was observed in persistent disease, whereas TRBV20-1 and TRBJ2-1 were favored in newly diagnosed disease. Compared with newly diagnosed patients, patients with persistent Graves' disease had lower TCR Shannon entropy and fewer highly expanded clones, which suggests clonal expansion. As a limitation, the authors acknowledged that the small sample size may reduce accuracy. Sequencing and analysis were limited to the TCR beta chain. Patients with persistent disease shared more public clonotypes (approximately 2,500) than newly diagnosed patients did (around 930).

The sequenced sample was peripheral blood mononuclear cells (PBMCs), obtained when the disease was refractory, from a patient treated with antithyroid drugs. The chain joins TRBV7-2 to TRBJ2-7, and perhaps TRBD1 as D gene, on 5 matching bases. This TCR came from a female donor with Graves disease. The CDR3 here reads CASSDPAGNPYEQYF. The DNA sequence reads TGTGCCAGCAGCGATCCCGCAGGGAACCCCTACGAGCAGTACTTC.